The present TCR beta chain was sequenced within a study of blood T cell repertoires in COVID-19. Turning to the study itself: There were acute and convalescent COVID-19 samples, and they came from the United States, Italy and Spain. Sample material is recorded as cDNA or gDNA derived from T cells, B-cell-depleted T cells, or PBMCs.

Germline CDR1 and CDR2: KGHSH and LQKENI. This CDR3 is 15 amino acids long. The J segment lost 2 bases and the V segment lost 0 bases, leaving 0 bases of the junction unmatched. TCRdb's table, derived via immunoSEQ multiplex PCR, lists solely in-frame clones and lacks some. The data contain about 170,000 clones, over 85% of them singletons. This receptor was obtained from a woman aged 45-65 years with acute or convalescent COVID-19. The V call is TRBV18, the J call TRBJ1-2; 10 bases are a match to TRBD1. The sample consisted of peripheral blood. This CDR3 reads CASSPPGQGNYGYTF. DNA of the CDR3: TGTGCCAGCTCACCACCGGGACAGGGGAACTATGGCTACACCTTC.